This T cell receptor beta chain derives from a study of T cell responses to AZD1222 COVID-19 vaccine. Sequencing was performed with immunoSEQ multiplex PCR; in TCRdb, only in-frame clones are kept and a portion is missing. Of some 150,000 clones in the sample, about 89% are singletons; the top ten hold approximately 2.9%. Remarks on this clone: Antigen unknown.

Overall study results and limits: Elevations in Spike-specific TCR breadth and depth followed administration of two AZD1222 doses. Samples come after the peak T cell response, not at day 14.

From germline, CDR1 is SEHNR and CDR2 FQNEAQ (reference sequence). CDR3 size: 14 residues. The germline V and J ends were trimmed by 4 bases and 6 bases, with 15 bases remaining between them. The sequences come from peripheral blood, collected on day 0 of MenACWY control vaccination. This chain uses TRBV7-9 with TRBJ1-1; a weak D match, TRBD1 (6 bases). This TCR was sampled from an adult in good health. The CDR3 region is CASSSGQLKSEAFF. The CDR3, as DNA: TGTGCCAGCAGCTCCGGACAGCTGAAGTCTGAAGCTTTCTTT.